This T cell receptor beta chain was sequenced for a study of blood T cell repertoires in COVID-19. For the study at large: The origin of the acute and convalescent COVID-19 samples was the United States, Italy and Spain.

This CDR3 contains 16 residues. Trimming stripped 4 bases from V and 2 bases from J, with 15 bases between. CDR1 WSHSY and CDR2 SAAADI come from the germline V gene. The data were produced by immunoSEQ multiplex PCR, yet TCRdb's version contains in-frame clones alone and is incomplete. The repertoire holds tens of thousands of clones, with 87% as singletons. The receptor was derived from a human donor in a cohort sampled during active COVID-19. Sequencing input: peripheral blood. The V and J genes are TRBV10-2 and TRBJ2-1; D gene unclear. CDR3 DNA sequence: TGCGCCAGCAGTGTTATCCCGGGTCTCCCCTACAATGAGCAGTTCTTC. It codes for CASSVIPGLPYNEQFF.